This TCR beta chain was documented in a study of cytomegalovirus exposure and HLA in healthy donors. As to this clone: Its antigen is unknown. The sample holds other DNA sequences that translate to the same CDR3.

Study-wide results and caveats: The study labeled 150 or so TCR beta chains cytomegalovirus-associated. In a later analysis, TCR beta V- and J-gene trimming was associated with a missense DCLRE1C variant.

Germline trimming cut 8 bases from V and 5 bases from J; bases unmatched to any gene: 4. Germline V CDR1 and CDR2: MNHNS, SASEGT. The CDR3 length is 13 residues. Both 60 Vbeta primers and 13 Jbeta primers went into the PCR. The assay was immunoSEQ multiplex PCR, and TCRdb's table has in-frame clones only and misses some. The sample includes under 200,000 clones, about 77% of them seen just once. The J gene is TRBJ2-2, the V gene TRBV6-1; the match to TRBD1 covers 8 bases. Source material: PBMCs. The source is a male donor in good health and CMV-seropositive. Written as DNA, the CDR3 is TGTGCCAGCGGACAGGGAATAACCGGGGAGCTGTTTTTT. Translating gives CASGQGITGELFF.